This T cell receptor (beta chain) was captured in a study of T cells after yellow fever vaccination. Overall study results and limits: The secondary response showed a weaker magnitude and a faster peak, day 5 versus 15. After the booster, 96% of CD4 and roughly nine tenths of CD8 primary-response clones were re-detected.

TCRdb re-derived calls from the 5' RACE reads in MiXCR, one entry per CDR3 protein. The sample shows about 220,000 distinct CDR3 sequences, 3% to 4% of them seen only once. As concerns this clonotype: Its matching antigen is unknown.

The source material was CD4+ T cells sorted from PBMCs, sampled 10 days after the yellow fever booster vaccination. This receptor was taken from a man between 18 and 35 years old who received the YFV17D yellow fever vaccine.

Here the CDR3 reads CASSPRRDTEAFF. DNA for the CDR3: TGTGCCAGCTCACCACGGAGAGACACTGAAGCTTTCTTT. The V and J genes are TRBV18 and TRBJ1-1; D not certain. Germline V gene lookup returns CDR1 KGHSH and CDR2 LQKENI. CDR3 length: 13 amino acids. V dropped 1 base and J dropped 3 bases, with 6 bases sitting between them.